This T cell receptor beta chain was sequenced during a study of cytomegalovirus exposure and HLA in healthy donors. Study outcomes and limitations: Subsequent analysis found a tendency for first-cohort TCR clusters to co-occur within the 120 or so validation repertoires. Some TCR beta chains (about 170 of them) were listed as cytomegalovirus-associated.

Separate from the roughly 700-subject first cohort was the approximately 120-subject validation cohort, to which the donors belonged. Only in-frame clones appear in the TCRdb table, and some are missing; sequencing was by immunoSEQ multiplex PCR. The table shows about 220,000 clones, with under 95% occurring only once. Comments on this clone: Its antigen is undetermined.

The J segment lost 2 bases and the V segment lost 4 bases, leaving 5 bases of the junction unmatched. Germline CDR1 and CDR2: SGHRS and YFSETQ. The CDR3 has 14 amino acids. The rearrangement joins TRBV5-1 to TRBJ2-5; 7 bases align to TRBD1. The sequencing sample was made of PBMCs. The TCR sequence derives from a young woman in good health and CMV-seronegative. The CDR3 nucleotides read TGCGCCAGCAGCAGGGACAGACCGCAAGAGACCCAGTACTTC. This sequence encodes CASSRDRPQETQYF.